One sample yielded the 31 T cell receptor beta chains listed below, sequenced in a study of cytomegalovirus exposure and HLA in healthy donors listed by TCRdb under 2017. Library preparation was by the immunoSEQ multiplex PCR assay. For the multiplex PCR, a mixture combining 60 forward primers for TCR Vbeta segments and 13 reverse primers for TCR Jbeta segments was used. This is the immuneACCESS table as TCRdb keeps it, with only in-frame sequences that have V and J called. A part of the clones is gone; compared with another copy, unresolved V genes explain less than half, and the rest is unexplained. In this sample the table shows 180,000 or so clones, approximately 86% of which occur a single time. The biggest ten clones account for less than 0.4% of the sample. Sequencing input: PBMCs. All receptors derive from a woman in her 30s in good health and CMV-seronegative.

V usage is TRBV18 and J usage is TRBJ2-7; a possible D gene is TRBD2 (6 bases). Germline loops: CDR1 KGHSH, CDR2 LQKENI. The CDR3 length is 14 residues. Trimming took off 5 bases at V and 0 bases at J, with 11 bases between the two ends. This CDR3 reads CASSTGTYSYEQYF. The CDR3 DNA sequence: TGTGCCAGCTCAACCGGGACTTACTCCTACGAGCAGTACTTC.

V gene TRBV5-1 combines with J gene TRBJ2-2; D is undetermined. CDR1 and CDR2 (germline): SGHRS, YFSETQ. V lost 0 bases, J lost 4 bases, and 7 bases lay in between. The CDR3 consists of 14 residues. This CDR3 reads CASSLGALTGELFF. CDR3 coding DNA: TGCGCCAGCAGCTTGGGGGCCCTCACCGGGGAGCTGTTTTTT.

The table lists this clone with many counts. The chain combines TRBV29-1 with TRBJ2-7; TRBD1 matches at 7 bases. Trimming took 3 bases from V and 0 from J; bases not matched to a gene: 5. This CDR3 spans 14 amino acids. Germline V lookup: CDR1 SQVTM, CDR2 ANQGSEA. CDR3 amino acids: CSVDGEGASYEQYF. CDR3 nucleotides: TGCAGCGTTGATGGCGAGGGGGCCTCCTACGAGCAGTACTTC.

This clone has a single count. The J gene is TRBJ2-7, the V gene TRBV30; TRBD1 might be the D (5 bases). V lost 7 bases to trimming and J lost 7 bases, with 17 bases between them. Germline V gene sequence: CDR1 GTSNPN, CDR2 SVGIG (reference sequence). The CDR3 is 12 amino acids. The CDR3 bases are TGTGCCTACGACAGACCAGATTTGGAGCAGTACTTC. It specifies CAYDRPDLEQYF.

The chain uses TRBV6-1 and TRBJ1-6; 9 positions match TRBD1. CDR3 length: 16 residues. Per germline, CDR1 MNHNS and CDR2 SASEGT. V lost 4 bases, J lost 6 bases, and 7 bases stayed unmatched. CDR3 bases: TGTGCCAGCAGTGCCGGGACAGGGCACGGTAATTCACCCCTCCACTTT. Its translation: CASSAGTGHGNSPLHF.

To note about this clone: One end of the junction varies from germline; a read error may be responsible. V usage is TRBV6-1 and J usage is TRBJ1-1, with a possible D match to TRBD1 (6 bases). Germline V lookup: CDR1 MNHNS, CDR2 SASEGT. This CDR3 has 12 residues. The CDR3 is CASSEGERDTGF. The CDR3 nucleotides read TGTGCCAGCAGTGAAGGAGAGCGGGACACCGGCTTT.

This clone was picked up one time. The CDR3 spells CASSPTGLRETQYF. The CDR3 bases are TGTGCCAGCAGCCCCACAGGGCTACGGGAGACCCAGTACTTC. V gene TRBV28 combines with J gene TRBJ2-5, with D perhaps matching TRBD1 (6 bases). Germline CDR1 reads MDHEN; CDR2 reads SYDVKM. CDR3 length: 14 residues. V was cut by 6 bases and J by 5 bases, with 16 bases left in between. Supplemented by reference TRBV28 and TRBJ2-5, the full variable domain reads DVKVTQSSRYLVKRTGEKVFLECVQDMDHENMFWYRQDPGLGLRLIYFSYDVKMKEKGDIPEGYSVSREKKERFSLILESASTNQTSMYLCASSPTGLRETQYFGPGTRLLVL.

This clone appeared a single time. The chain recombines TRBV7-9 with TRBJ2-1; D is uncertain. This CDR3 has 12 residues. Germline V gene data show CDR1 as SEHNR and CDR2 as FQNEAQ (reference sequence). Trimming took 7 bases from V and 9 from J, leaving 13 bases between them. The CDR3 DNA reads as TGTGCCAGCACCGTCCTAGATGGTGAGCAGTTCTTC. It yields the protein CASTVLDGEQFF.

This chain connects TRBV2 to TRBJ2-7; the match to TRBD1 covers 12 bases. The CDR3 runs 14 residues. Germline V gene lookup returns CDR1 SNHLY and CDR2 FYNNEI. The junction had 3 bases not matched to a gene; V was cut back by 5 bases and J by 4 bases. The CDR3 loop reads CASSPGQGAYEQYF. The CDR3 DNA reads TGTGCCAGCAGTCCGGGACAGGGGGCTTACGAGCAGTACTTC. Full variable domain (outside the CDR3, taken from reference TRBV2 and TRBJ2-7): EPEVTQTPSHQVTQMGQEVILRCVPISNHLYFYWYRQILGQKVEFLVSFYNNEISEKSEIFDDQFSVERPDGSNFTLKIRSTKLEDSAMYFCASSPGQGAYEQYFGPGTRLTVT.

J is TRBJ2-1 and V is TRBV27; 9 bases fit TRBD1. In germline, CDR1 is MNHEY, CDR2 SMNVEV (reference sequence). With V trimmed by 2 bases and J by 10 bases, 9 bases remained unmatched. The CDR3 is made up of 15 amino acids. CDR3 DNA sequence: TGTGCCAGCAGTTTAAGGGGGACAGGGCCGCAGGAGCAGTTCTTC. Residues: CASSLRGTGPQEQFF.

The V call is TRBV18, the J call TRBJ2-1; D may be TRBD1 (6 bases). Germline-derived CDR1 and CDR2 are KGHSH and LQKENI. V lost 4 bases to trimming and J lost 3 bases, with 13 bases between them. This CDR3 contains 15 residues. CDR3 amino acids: CASSLGHPDYNEQFF. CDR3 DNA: TGTGCCAGCTCACTGGGACACCCGGACTACAATGAGCAGTTCTTC.

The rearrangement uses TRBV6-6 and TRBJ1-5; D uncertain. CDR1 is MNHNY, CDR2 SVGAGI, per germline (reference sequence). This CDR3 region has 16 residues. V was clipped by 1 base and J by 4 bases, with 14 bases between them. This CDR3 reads CASSYLAAAANQPQHF. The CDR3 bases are TGTGCCAGCAGTTACTTGGCGGCCGCCGCAAATCAGCCCCAGCATTTT.

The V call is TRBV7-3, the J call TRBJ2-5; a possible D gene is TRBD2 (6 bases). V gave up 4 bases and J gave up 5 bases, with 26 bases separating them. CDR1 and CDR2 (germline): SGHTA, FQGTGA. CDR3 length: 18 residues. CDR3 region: CASSYYLYRDSPSETQYF. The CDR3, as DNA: TGTGCCAGCAGCTATTATCTTTACCGGGACTCCCCATCGGAGACCCAGTACTTC.

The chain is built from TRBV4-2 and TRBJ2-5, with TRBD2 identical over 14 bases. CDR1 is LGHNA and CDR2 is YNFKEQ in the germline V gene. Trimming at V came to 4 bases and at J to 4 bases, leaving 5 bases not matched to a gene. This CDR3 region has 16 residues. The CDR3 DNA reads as TGTGCCAGCAGCCCACGGACTAGCGGGGGGATAGAGACCCAGTACTTC. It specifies CASSPRTSGGIETQYF.

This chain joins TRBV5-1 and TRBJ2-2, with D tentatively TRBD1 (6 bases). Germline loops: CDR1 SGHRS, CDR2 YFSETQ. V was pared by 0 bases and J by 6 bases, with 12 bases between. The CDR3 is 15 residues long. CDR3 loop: CASSLAGQPAGELFF. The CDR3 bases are TGCGCCAGCAGCTTGGCCGGACAGCCTGCCGGGGAGCTGTTTTTT.

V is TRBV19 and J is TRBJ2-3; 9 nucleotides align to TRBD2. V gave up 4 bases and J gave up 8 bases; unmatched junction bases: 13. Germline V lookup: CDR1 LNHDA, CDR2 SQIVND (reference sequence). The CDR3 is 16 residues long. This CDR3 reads CASSSGIAGVIGTQYF. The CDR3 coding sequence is TGTGCCAGTAGTAGCGGGATAGCGGGGGTTATCGGTACGCAGTATTTT.

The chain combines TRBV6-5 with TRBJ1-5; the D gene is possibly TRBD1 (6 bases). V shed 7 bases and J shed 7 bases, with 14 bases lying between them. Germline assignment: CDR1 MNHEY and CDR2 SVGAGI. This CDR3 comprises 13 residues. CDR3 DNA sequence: TGTGCCAGCACAGGGGCGCTCCCCCAGCCCCAGCATTTT. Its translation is CASTGALPQPQHF.

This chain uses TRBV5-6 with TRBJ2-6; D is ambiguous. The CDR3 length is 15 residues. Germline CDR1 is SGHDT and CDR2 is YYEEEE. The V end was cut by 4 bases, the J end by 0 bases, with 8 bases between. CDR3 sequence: CASSPTTSGANVLTF. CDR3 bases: TGTGCCAGCAGCCCTACCACCTCTGGGGCCAACGTCCTGACTTTC.

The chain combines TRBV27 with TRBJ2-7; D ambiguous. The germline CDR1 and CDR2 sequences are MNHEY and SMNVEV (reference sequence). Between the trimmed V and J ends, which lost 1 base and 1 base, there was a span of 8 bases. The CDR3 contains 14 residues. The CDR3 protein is CASSLYSTSYEQYF. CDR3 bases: TGTGCCAGCAGTTTATATAGTACTTCCTACGAGCAGTACTTC.

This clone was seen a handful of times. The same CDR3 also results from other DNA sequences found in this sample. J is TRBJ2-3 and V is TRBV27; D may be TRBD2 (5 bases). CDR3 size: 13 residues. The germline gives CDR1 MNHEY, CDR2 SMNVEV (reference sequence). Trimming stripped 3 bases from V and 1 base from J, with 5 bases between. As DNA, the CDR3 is TGTGCCAGCAGTTTCGGGGGCACAGATACGCAGTATTTT. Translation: CASSFGGTDTQYF.

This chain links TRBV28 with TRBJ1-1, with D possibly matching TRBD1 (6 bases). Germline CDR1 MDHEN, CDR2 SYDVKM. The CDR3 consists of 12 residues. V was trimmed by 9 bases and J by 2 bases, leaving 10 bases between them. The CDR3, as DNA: TGTGCCAGGCGGGGGGCAAACACTGAAGCTTTCTTT. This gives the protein CARRGANTEAFF.

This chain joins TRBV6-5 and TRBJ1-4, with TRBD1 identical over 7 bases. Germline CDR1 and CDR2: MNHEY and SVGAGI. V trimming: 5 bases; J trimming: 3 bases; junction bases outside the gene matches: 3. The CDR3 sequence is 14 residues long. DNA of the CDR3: TGTGCCAGCAGTAGGACAGGCTCTAATGAAAAACTGTTTTTT. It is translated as CASSRTGSNEKLFF.

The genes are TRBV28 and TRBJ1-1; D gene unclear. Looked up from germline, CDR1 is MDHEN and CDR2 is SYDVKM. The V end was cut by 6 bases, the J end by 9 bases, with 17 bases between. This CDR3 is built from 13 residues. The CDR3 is CASSFYLFHQAFF. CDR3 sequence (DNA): TGTGCCAGCAGCTTCTATCTCTTCCACCAAGCTTTCTTT.

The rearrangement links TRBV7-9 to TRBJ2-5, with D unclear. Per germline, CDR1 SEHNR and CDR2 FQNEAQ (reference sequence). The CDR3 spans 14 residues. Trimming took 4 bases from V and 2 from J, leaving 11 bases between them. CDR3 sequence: CASSSFEKQETQYF. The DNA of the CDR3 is TGTGCCAGCAGCTCCTTTGAGAAACAAGAGACCCAGTACTTC.

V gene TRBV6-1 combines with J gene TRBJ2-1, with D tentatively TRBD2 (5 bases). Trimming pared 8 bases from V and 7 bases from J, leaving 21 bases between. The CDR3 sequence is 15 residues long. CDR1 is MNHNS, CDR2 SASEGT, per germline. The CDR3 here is CASWRADLVFNEQFF. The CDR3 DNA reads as TGTGCCAGCTGGCGGGCGGATTTGGTGTTTAATGAGCAGTTCTTC.

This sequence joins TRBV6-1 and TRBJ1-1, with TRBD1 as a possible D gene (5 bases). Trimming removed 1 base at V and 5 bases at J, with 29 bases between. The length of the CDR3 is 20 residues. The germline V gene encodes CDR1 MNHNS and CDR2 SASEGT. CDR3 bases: TGTGCCAGCAGTGAAGGCGGGGAGGACGGACAATTACCCTATAGGACTGAAGCTTTCTTT. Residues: CASSEGGEDGQLPYRTEAFF.

The CDR3 nucleotides are TGCGCCAGCAGCTTGGCCCCAGCCGGGCAGCCCCAGCATTTT. It encodes CASSLAPAGQPQHF. The chain has TRBV5-1 and TRBJ1-5; D is ambiguous. In germline, CDR1 is SGHRS, CDR2 YFSETQ. This CDR3 comprises 14 residues. Trimming took off 0 bases at V and 7 bases at J, with 11 bases between the two ends. The complete variable domain, with remaining parts taken from reference TRBV5-1 and TRBJ1-5, reads KAGVTQTPRYLIKTRGQQVTLSCSPISGHRSVSWYQQTPGQGLQFLFEYFSETQRNKGNFPGRFSGRQFSNSRSEMNVSTLELGDSALYLCASSLAPAGQPQHFGDGTRLSIL.

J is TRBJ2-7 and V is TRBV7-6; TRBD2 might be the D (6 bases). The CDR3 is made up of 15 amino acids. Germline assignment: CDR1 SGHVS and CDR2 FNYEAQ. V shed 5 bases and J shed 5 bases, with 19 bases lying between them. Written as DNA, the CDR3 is TGTGCCAGCAGCCTACGACTAGATACCTACCACGAGCAGTACTTC. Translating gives CASSLRLDTYHEQYF.

Here the CDR3 DNA reads TGTGCCAGCAGCGTAGCTATCACCGATACGCAGTATTTT. Protein: CASSVAITDTQYF. The chain combines TRBV9 with TRBJ2-3, with unresolved D. Trimming removed 0 bases from V and 6 bases from J, with 8 bases in between. Germline assignment: CDR1 SGDLS and CDR2 YYNGEE. This CDR3 contains 13 residues. Full variable domain (outside the CDR3, taken from reference TRBV9 and TRBJ2-3): DSGVTQTPKHLITATGQRVTLRCSPRSGDLSVYWYQQSLDQGLQFLIQYYNGEERAKGNILERFSAQQFPDLHSELNLSSLELGDSALYFCASSVAITDTQYFGPGTRLTVL.

The CDR3 sequence: CASSMGRQDPFF. In DNA, the CDR3 is TGTGCCAGTAGTATGGGGCGCCAAGATCCGTTCTTC. The chain is built from TRBV19 and TRBJ2-1, with D possibly being TRBD1 (5 bases). The CDR3 has 12 amino acids. From germline, CDR1 is LNHDA and CDR2 SQIVND (reference sequence). Trimming shortened V by 3 bases and J by 15 bases, and 15 bases separated the two germline ends.

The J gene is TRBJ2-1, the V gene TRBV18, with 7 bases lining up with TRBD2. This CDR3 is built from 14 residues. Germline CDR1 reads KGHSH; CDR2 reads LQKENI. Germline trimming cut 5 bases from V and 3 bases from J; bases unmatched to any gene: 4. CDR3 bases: TGTGCCAGCTCAATGAGCGGGGACTACAATGAGCAGTTCTTC. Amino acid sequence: CASSMSGDYNEQFF. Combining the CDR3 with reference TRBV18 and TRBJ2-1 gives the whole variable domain NAGVMQNPRHLVRRRGQEARLRCSPMKGHSHVYWYRQLPEEGLKFMVYLQKENIIDESGMPKERFSAEFPKEGPSILRIQQVVRGDSAAYFCASSMSGDYNEQFFGPGTRLTVL.